The source of this T cell receptor (beta chain) is a study of OX40 agonist ivuxolimab in advanced cancers. Study summary: Treatment received earlier with anti-PD-1, anti-PD-L1 or anti-CTLA-4 agents was allowed, and around 36% had some.

Overall study findings and caveats: Blood T cells, both CD4+ and CD8+, expanded clonally by week 6 at 0.1 to 3.0 mg/kg.

The assay was immunoSEQ multiplex PCR, and TCRdb's table has in-frame clones only and misses some. The sample yields 65,000 to 95,000 clones, roughly 80% seen once. On this clone: Its antigen is not identified.

The sample here was CD4+ or CD8+ T cells sorted from blood, taken in a trial of the OX40 agonist ivuxolimab. The clonotype comes from an adult with an advanced solid tumor such as melanoma, head and neck, liver or kidney cancer.

CDR3 region: CASSLGQGVSYEQYF. The CDR3 bases are TGCGCCAGCAGCCTGGGACAGGGGGTCTCCTACGAGCAGTACTTC. V is TRBV4-1 and J is TRBJ2-7; TRBD1 aligns across 11 bases. V was pared by 4 bases and J by 0 bases, with 2 bases of the junction left unmatched. The germline V gene has CDR1 MGHRA and CDR2 YSYEKL. The CDR3 runs 15 residues.